Detailed here is one TCR beta chain. Its specificity is unknown. This entry is derived from a study of T cell responses to AZD1222 COVID-19 vaccine. Looking at the study overall: Researchers grouped second doses given at about 4 or about 12 weeks into one pool. The study's findings and limits: Donors in the cohort were predominantly white British and more often female, and clonal diversity was possibly underestimated. Recipients of two AZD1222 doses showed rising Spike-specific TCR breadth and depth.

Germline values: CDR1 SGDLS, CDR2 YYNGEE. The V gene lost 0 bases and the J gene lost 4 bases, with 11 bases spanning the gap. The CDR3 loop spans 15 amino acids. Measured with immunoSEQ multiplex PCR; TCRdb has only the in-frame clones, and not every one. The sample has about 120,000 clones; approximately 90% are singletons. V usage is TRBV9 and J usage is TRBJ1-3, with unresolved D. This TCR was recovered from an adult in good health. The sample consisted of peripheral blood, taken on day 0 of AZD1222 vaccination. The DNA of the CDR3 is TGTGCCAGCAGCGTAGTGGATGGTGTGGGAAACACCATATATTTT. Translation: CASSVVDGVGNTIYF. Variable domain in full (rest from reference TRBV9 and TRBJ1-3): DSGVTQTPKHLITATGQRVTLRCSPRSGDLSVYWYQQSLDQGLQFLIQYYNGEERAKGNILERFSAQQFPDLHSELNLSSLELGDSALYFCASSVVDGVGNTIYFGEGSWLTVV.